What follows are 20 T cell receptor beta chains derived from one specimen sequenced in a study of cytomegalovirus exposure and HLA in healthy donors. PCR primers comprised 60 Vbeta and 13 Jbeta primers. The method was immunoSEQ multiplex PCR; TCRdb's version includes in-frame clones alone and lacks a portion of them. The sample records around 130,000 clones, 81% being singletons. Sequencing was done on a sample of PBMCs. These receptors all stem from a man aged 18-30 years in good health and CMV-seronegative.

In this sample, this clone turned up once. J is TRBJ2-7 and V is TRBV11-2; the D gene is possibly TRBD2 (7 bases). The germline gives CDR1 SGHAT, CDR2 FQNNGV. V was pared by 4 bases and J by 6 bases, with 22 bases between. The CDR3 sequence is 16 residues long. CDR3 amino acids: CASSWGVGGGRIEQYF. The DNA of the CDR3 is TGTGCCAGCAGCTGGGGGGTAGGGGGGGGAAGGATCGAGCAGTACTTC.

This rearrangement joins TRBV7-2 to TRBJ2-1, with TRBD2 identical over 11 bases. V gave up 5 bases and J gave up 3 bases; unmatched junction bases: 3. The CDR3 is 15 residues long. Germline V gene data show CDR1 as SGHTA and CDR2 as FQGNSA. CDR3 sequence: CASSTTSGGYNEQFF. The CDR3 coding sequence is TGTGCCAGCAGCACAACTAGCGGGGGCTACAATGAGCAGTTCTTC.

The chain joins TRBV7-9 to TRBJ2-1, with 7 bases fitting TRBD2. Per the germline V gene, CDR1 is SEHNR and CDR2 is FQNEAQ (reference sequence). Losses at the gene ends were 4 bases for V and 0 bases for J; bases not matched to a gene: 6. The CDR3 length is 16 residues. The CDR3 sequence is CASSSTSGGSYNEQFF. CDR3 coding DNA: TGTGCCAGCAGCTCAACATCGGGGGGCTCCTACAATGAGCAGTTCTTC.

This rearrangement joins TRBV19 to TRBJ1-2, with D perhaps TRBD1 (5 bases). Germline V gives CDR1 LNHDA, CDR2 SQIVND (reference sequence). This CDR3 region has 12 residues. V was cut by 7 bases and J by 3 bases, with 9 bases left in between. CDR3 DNA sequence: TGTGCCAGTATGCAGGGTGACTATGGCTACACCTTC. This sequence encodes CASMQGDYGYTF.

The chain uses TRBV7-3 and TRBJ1-1; maybe TRBD1 (5 bases). Germline V lookup: CDR1 SGHTA, CDR2 FQGTGA. Trimming pared 3 bases from V and 8 bases from J, leaving 13 bases between. The CDR3 extends over 13 amino acids. The CDR3 DNA reads TGTGCCAGCAGCTTGCTTGGGGCGGCCGAAGCTTTCTTT. As protein: CASSLLGAAEAFF.

J is TRBJ1-1 and V is TRBV7-9; weak D call: TRBD1 (6 bases). V lost 1 base and J 5 bases, leaving 11 bases between the germline ends. Germline values: CDR1 SEHNR, CDR2 FQNEAQ (reference sequence). The CDR3 contains 14 residues. The CDR3 DNA is TGTGCCAGCAGCTTAGGACAGGTTGGAACTGAAGCTTTCTTT. It yields the protein CASSLGQVGTEAFF.

The chain recombines TRBV28 with TRBJ2-5; weak D call: TRBD2 (6 bases). V lost 4 bases to trimming and J lost 5 bases, with 29 bases between them. The CDR3 is 19 amino acids. The V gene's germline CDR1 is MDHEN and CDR2 SYDVKM. CDR3 in amino acids: CASSYLGGYDRTSRETQYF. DNA of the CDR3: TGTGCCAGCAGTTACCTGGGGGGATACGATAGGACCTCTAGGGAGACCCAGTACTTC.

The rearrangement uses TRBV5-4 and TRBJ1-1; the D gene is possibly TRBD1 (5 bases). CDR1 is SGHNT and CDR2 is YYREEE in the germline V gene (reference sequence). The CDR3 length is 16 residues. Trimming removed 4 bases from V and 1 base from J, with 17 bases in between. The CDR3 nucleotides read TGTGCCAGCAGCCTCGCCAGGGAACGGAGGAACACTGAAGCTTTCTTT. It specifies CASSLARERRNTEAFF.

This clone was seen once. This rearrangement joins TRBV28 to TRBJ1-5; a weak D match, TRBD1 (5 bases). Trimming left V 8 bases short and J 6 bases short, with 11 bases between. The germline gives CDR1 MDHEN, CDR2 SYDVKM. The CDR3 length is 12 residues. As DNA, the CDR3 is TGTGCCAGCGGTCTTAGGGGTCAGCCCCAGCATTTT. Amino acids: CASGLRGQPQHF.

This clone was detected once. Other DNA sequences in the sample encode the same CDR3. The rearrangement joins TRBV9 to TRBJ2-3; 7 nucleotides agree with TRBD1. V trimming: 0 bases; J trimming: 3 bases; junction bases outside the gene matches: 1. The CDR3 spans 14 residues. Germline CDR1 SGDLS, CDR2 YYNGEE. CDR3 region: CASSVVQGTDTQYF. Written as DNA, the CDR3 is TGTGCCAGCAGCGTAGTACAGGGGACAGATACGCAGTATTTT.

J is TRBJ2-1 and V is TRBV7-6; D possibly corresponds to TRBD1 (6 bases). V dropped 0 bases and J dropped 0 bases, with 18 bases sitting between them. The germline V gene has CDR1 SGHVS and CDR2 FNYEAQ. This CDR3 is 19 amino acids long. The CDR3 DNA follows: TGTGCCAGCAGCTTAGCGTTCGATGTGGGGGCCGGCTCCTACAATGAGCAGTTCTTC. Translating gives CASSLAFDVGAGSYNEQFF. The complete variable domain, with remaining parts taken from reference TRBV7-6 and TRBJ2-1, reads GAGVSQSPRYKVTKRGQDVALRCDPISGHVSLYWYRQALGQGPEFLTYFNYEAQQDKSGLPNDRFSAERPEGSISTLTIQRTEQRDSAMYRCASSLAFDVGAGSYNEQFFGPGTRLTVL.

The J gene is TRBJ2-7, the V gene TRBV5-4, with 10 bases matching TRBD2. The V and J ends lost 8 bases and 3 bases, in that order; junction bases with no gene match: 8. Germline CDR1 reads SGHNT; CDR2 reads YYREEE (reference sequence). The length of the CDR3 is 14 residues. The CDR3 here is CASSTSGEFYEQYF. DNA for the CDR3: TGTGCCAGTTCCACTAGCGGGGAGTTCTACGAGCAGTACTTC.

The chain recombines TRBV5-6 with TRBJ2-3; tentatively, D is TRBD1 (8 bases). The CDR3 is 14 amino acids. V lost 7 bases and J 7 bases, leaving 19 bases between the germline ends. Germline loops: CDR1 SGHDT, CDR2 YYEEEE. CDR3 in DNA: TGTGCCAGCCGGGGGGACAGGTTTTTGTATACGCAGTATTTT. This translates into CASRGDRFLYTQYF.

The chain joins TRBV9 to TRBJ1-1; the D is unclear. CDR3 length: 16 amino acids. The ends were cut back, 0 bases at V and 3 bases at J, with 15 bases in the middle. Germline CDR1 SGDLS, CDR2 YYNGEE. As DNA, the CDR3 is TGTGCCAGCAGCGTAGCCCAGCAGACTGGGTACACTGAAGCTTTCTTT. Its protein is CASSVAQQTGYTEAFF. Looking up the rest from reference TRBV9 and TRBJ1-1 gives the full variable domain: DSGVTQTPKHLITATGQRVTLRCSPRSGDLSVYWYQQSLDQGLQFLIQYYNGEERAKGNILERFSAQQFPDLHSELNLSSLELGDSALYFCASSVAQQTGYTEAFFGQGTRLTVV.

This rearrangement joins TRBV4-1 to TRBJ2-7; D unresolved. Trimming shortened V by 0 bases and J by 2 bases, and 14 bases separated the two germline ends. From germline, CDR1 is MGHRA and CDR2 YSYEKL. The CDR3 has 16 residues. CDR3 protein: CASSQDFTSNPYEQYF. In DNA, the CDR3 is TGCGCCAGCAGCCAAGATTTCACGAGCAACCCCTACGAGCAGTACTTC.

In DNA, the CDR3 is TGTGCCAGCAGCTTGGTCGCCAGAAACACAGATACGCAGTATTTT. It specifies CASSLVARNTDTQYF. The chain combines TRBV5-8 with TRBJ2-3; D remains ambiguous. The V end was cut by 0 bases, the J end by 2 bases, with 10 bases between. CDR3 size: 15 residues. Germline lookup yields CDR1 SGHTS and CDR2 YDEGEE.

The rearrangement joins TRBV20-1 to TRBJ1-1; D remains unclear. Germline values: CDR1 DFQATT, CDR2 SNEGSKA (reference sequence). This CDR3 is 11 amino acids long. CDR3 bases: TGCATCCCCCGGGCGGGCGGTGAAGCTTTCTTT. This encodes CIPRAGGEAFF.

The chain is built from TRBV5-4 and TRBJ1-1; the D gene is possibly TRBD1 (5 bases). From germline, CDR1 is SGHNT and CDR2 YYREEE (reference sequence). The CDR3 sequence is 15 residues long. V gave up 6 bases and J gave up 3 bases, with 18 bases separating them. The CDR3 region has the DNA TGTGCCAGCAAAGCACCGGGAGGGGCCCACACTGAAGCTTTCTTT. This sequence encodes CASKAPGGAHTEAFF.

There are a few counts of this clone. This chain links TRBV7-2 with TRBJ1-1; unclear D gene. The ends were cut back, 2 bases at V and 4 bases at J, with 8 bases in the middle. The germline V gene has CDR1 SGHTA and CDR2 FQGNSA. The CDR3 length is 13 residues. Here the CDR3 DNA reads TGTGCCAGCAGCTTAAATCCTCTCACTGAAGCTTTCTTT. This gives the protein CASSLNPLTEAFF.

The V and J genes are TRBV5-8 and TRBJ2-5; D remains unclear. CDR1 and CDR2 from the germline V gene are SGHTS and YDEGEE. V lost 2 bases and J 2 bases, leaving 13 bases between the germline ends. This CDR3 has 15 amino acids. The CDR3 protein is CASSLAAVTQETQYF. In DNA, the CDR3 is TGTGCCAGCAGCTTAGCCGCGGTTACTCAAGAGACCCAGTACTTC. Full variable domain (missing parts from reference TRBV5-8 and TRBJ2-5): EAGVTQSPTHLIKTRGQQATLRCSPISGHTSVYWYQQALGLGLQFLLWYDEGEERNRGNFPPRFSGRQFPNYSSELNVNALELEDSALYLCASSLAAVTQETQYFGPGTRLLVL.